This T cell receptor (beta chain) was identified in a study of blood T cell repertoires in COVID-19. Germline CDR1 is SEHNR and CDR2 is FQNEAQ (reference sequence). Trimming cost V 5 bases and J 8 bases, with 15 bases left between them. The CDR3 is 14 amino acids. TCRdb keeps only in-frame clones here, not all; method: immunoSEQ multiplex PCR. The repertoire consists of 300,000 to 350,000 clones, with 88% occurring once and the leading ten covering 1%. The receptor was derived from a woman in her twenties or thirties who had been exposed to COVID-19. Sequenced sample: PBMCs or T cells enriched from blood (not recorded which). The J gene is TRBJ1-4, the V gene TRBV7-9; a possible D gene is TRBD1 (6 bases). CDR3: CASSITGIEEKLFF. CDR3 nucleotide sequence: TGTGCCAGCAGCATTACAGGGATAGAAGAAAAACTGTTTTTT.